The T cell receptor beta chain under discussion was sequenced for a study of PD-1 blockade in classical Hodgkin lymphoma. The CDR3 consists of 11 residues. Deletions cut 5 bases from V and 2 bases from J, with 3 bases between. Germline V gives CDR1 GTSNPN, CDR2 SVGIG (reference sequence). The protocol was immunoSEQ multiplex PCR, while the TCRdb copy is restricted to in-frame clones and leaves out a portion. The sample includes under 60,000 clones, about three quarters of them seen just once. Each and every patient relapsed after autologous stem cell transplantation, and patients got differing brentuximab vedotin exposure. Best responses included complete response and partial response; otherwise, the best response was progressive disease. Findings of the study overall: Exclusion removed patients who began nivolumab under 1 year after ASCT.

This clone was detected only a few times. What it binds is not known. The sequence was obtained from a human donor with classical Hodgkin lymphoma. The input for sequencing was peripheral blood mononuclear cells (PBMCs), taken at baseline. This rearrangement joins TRBV30 to TRBJ2-2; no clear D. The CDR3 sequence: CAWYNTGELFF. CDR3 sequence (DNA): TGTGCCTGGTATAACACCGGGGAGCTGTTTTTT.